What follows are 6 T cell receptor beta chains derived from one specimen sequenced in a study of PD-1 blockade in classical Hodgkin lymphoma. Using immunoSEQ multiplex PCR, the repertoire was profiled, and TCRdb retains in-frame clones only, with some absent. The sample holds roughly 100,000 clones, approximately 89% seen once. Time point: cycle 4 day 1 (C4D1), after 6 weeks of nivolumab. Every patient was affected by relapse after autologous stem cell transplantation, while exposure to brentuximab vedotin was not uniform. The material was peripheral blood mononuclear cells (PBMCs), obtained before the fourth cycle of nivolumab. The receptors were sampled from a human donor with classical Hodgkin lymphoma.

DNA of the CDR3: TGTGCCAGCATGACAGGGGAGTACAATGAGCAGTTCTTC. As protein: CASMTGEYNEQFF. V gene TRBV2 combines with J gene TRBJ2-1, with TRBD1 matching 8 bases. CDR3 length equals 13 residues. CDR1 and CDR2 from the germline V gene are SNHLY and FYNNEI. Trimming removed 7 bases from V and 4 bases from J; junction bases left unmatched: 3.

J is TRBJ2-7 and V is TRBV7-2, with D unresolved. There are 14 residues in the CDR3. Germline V gene sequence: CDR1 SGHTA, CDR2 FQGNSA. Between the trimmed V and J ends, which lost 0 bases and 6 bases, there was a span of 12 bases. CDR3 bases: TGTGCCAGCAGCTTAGCGGCCGACGGTCTCGAGCAGTACTTC. The encoded protein is CASSLAADGLEQYF.

This clone was seen only once. The chain employs TRBV4-1 and TRBJ1-1; the D is unclear. Germline CDR1 and CDR2: MGHRA and YSYEKL. The CDR3 covers 16 residues. V was pared by 3 bases and J by 4 bases, with 18 bases between. The CDR3 region has the DNA TGCGCCAGCAGCCAGACCCCCGGGCGCGGTGGCACTGAAGCTTTCTTT. This encodes CASSQTPGRGGTEAFF.

V usage is TRBV28 and J usage is TRBJ2-7; 8 nucleotides agree with TRBD2. Germline CDR1 and CDR2: MDHEN and SYDVKM. V gave up 4 bases and J gave up 1 base; unmatched junction bases: 3. The CDR3 has 14 amino acids. The DNA for the CDR3 is TGTGCCAGCAGTTCCGGGACTAGTTCCTACGAGCAGTACTTC. Amino acid sequence: CASSSGTSSYEQYF.

This clone was recorded only once. The rearrangement joins TRBV5-8 to TRBJ2-3; TRBD2 might be the D (6 bases). V lost 4 bases, J lost 2 bases, and 11 bases lay in between. Germline V gives CDR1 SGHTS, CDR2 YDEGEE. CDR3 length equals 14 residues. Here the CDR3 reads CASSQGTSTDTQYF. In nucleotides, the CDR3 is TGTGCCAGCAGCCAAGGGACTTCCACAGATACGCAGTATTTT.

The chain recombines TRBV18 with TRBJ1-1; a weak D match, TRBD1 (5 bases). CDR1 and CDR2 (germline): KGHSH, LQKENI. CDR3 length equals 14 residues. The ends were cut back, 3 bases at V and 0 bases at J, with 8 bases in the middle. Here the CDR3 DNA reads TGTGCCAGCTCACCGCAGGGCATGAACACTGAAGCTTTCTTT. Residues: CASSPQGMNTEAFF.